This T cell receptor beta chain was sequenced in a study of cytomegalovirus exposure and HLA in healthy donors. The PCR was carried out with 60 Vbeta primers and 13 Jbeta primers. The protocol was immunoSEQ multiplex PCR, while the TCRdb copy is restricted to in-frame clones and leaves out a portion. The data show about 260,000 clones, with 84% seen just once and about 2% held by the top ten. Germline V gives CDR1 LGHNA, CDR2 YSLEER. The CDR3 extends over 12 amino acids. V lost 7 bases, J lost 4 bases, and 3 bases stayed unmatched. Sequenced: PBMCs. V and J are TRBV4-3 and TRBJ1-2; 7 nucleotides match TRBD1. This TCR derives from a woman between 35 and 50 years old in good health and CMV-seropositive. DNA of the CDR3: TGCGCCAGCACTCGGACAGGCTATGGCTACACCTTC. As protein: CASTRTGYGYTF.